The source of this T cell receptor (beta chain) is a study of T-cell memory formation after mild COVID-19. The CDR3 contains 16 residues. Trimming took 0 bases from V and 4 from J; bases not matched to a gene: 7. Germline V lookup: CDR1 MDHEN, CDR2 SYDVKM. UMIs and sample barcodes were carried by the TCR alpha and TCR beta cDNA libraries that 5'RACE produced using constant-segment primers. Each CDR3 protein is one row after TCRdb ran MiXCR on the 5' RACE reads. The data show about 360,000 distinct CDR3 sequences, 13% to 15% seen once. About this clonotype: Antigen unknown.

Findings of the study overall: Day 15 to 85 contractors were CD4/CD8 balanced; later expanders leaned CD4+.

The material sequenced was PBMCs or a T cell subset sorted from them (not recorded which). The sequence was obtained from a man younger than 30 who had mild COVID-19 (a few samples of this study predate the infection). Cell type and time point are not known. The chain recombines TRBV28 with TRBJ2-3, with 7 bases identical to TRBD1. CDR3 in amino acids: CASSLWGDSLSDTQYF. CDR3 DNA: TGTGCCAGCAGTTTATGGGGGGACAGCCTTTCAGATACGCAGTATTTT. Full variable domain (outside the CDR3, taken from reference TRBV28 and TRBJ2-3): DVKVTQSSRYLVKRTGEKVFLECVQDMDHENMFWYRQDPGLGLRLIYFSYDVKMKEKGDIPEGYSVSREKKERFSLILESASTNQTSMYLCASSLWGDSLSDTQYFGPGTRLTVL.